A selection of T cell receptor beta chains follows, all from one sample in a study of blood T cell repertoires in COVID-19. The method was immunoSEQ multiplex PCR; TCRdb's version includes in-frame clones alone and lacks a portion of them. Of about 170,000 clones listed, 79% are singletons. The sequenced sample was PBMCs or T cells enriched from blood (not recorded which). The receptors were sampled from a woman in her 70s in a cohort exposed to, infected with or recovered from COVID-19 (not recorded which). CDR3s include the opening cysteine and the closing phenylalanine or tryptophan. Fields, in order: clone size, J gene, D gene, V gene, CDR3 DNA, CDR3 protein. The D gene is left open where the match is weak. The listing skips clone size in some rows; elsewhere it reads once, few, many or a size class.

. TRBJ1-1 . TRBV28 TGTGCCAGCAGTCCACTTGGGAGGGGGAACACTGAAGCTTTCTTT CASSPLGRGNTEAFF
. TRBJ2-7 . TRBV7-2 TGTGCCAGCAGCTTTGACATTTTTTGGGACTCTACCTACGAGCAGTACTTC CASSFDIFWDSTYEQYF
. TRBJ2-1 TRBD2 TRBV27 TGTGCCAGCGGAGGGAGGGCCATCTACAATGAGCAGTTCTTC CASGGRAIYNEQFF
. TRBJ1-2 TRBD1 TRBV6-4 TGTGCCAGCCGGCCGCAGGGGGACGCCAACTATGGCTACACCTTC CASRPQGDANYGYTF
. TRBJ1-1 . TRBV19 TGTGCCAGTAGTGGTAAGACGGGAGTGAACACTGAAGCTTTCTTT CASSGKTGVNTEAFF
. TRBJ2-1 TRBD2 TRBV2 TGTGCCAGCAGACTAGCGGCCAATGAGCAGTTCTTC CASRLAANEQFF
. TRBJ2-3 . TRBV4-1 TGCGCCAGCAGCCAAGAAGTCGGGCGGGACGCAGATACGCAGTATTTT CASSQEVGRDADTQYF
. TRBJ1-1 . TRBV5-5 TGTGCCAGCAGCCTATTGACGGGGAACACTGAAGCTTTCTTT CASSLLTGNTEAFF
. TRBJ1-2 TRBD1 TRBV6-1 TGTGCCAGCAGTGACCGACAGGGGGGCGTCGTGGGCTACACCTTC CASSDRQGGVVGYTF
. TRBJ1-6 TRBD1 TRBV7-9 TGTGCCAGCAGCTTAGGACAGGGAGGCAATTCACCCCTCCACTTT CASSLGQGGNSPLHF
. TRBJ2-1 TRBD1 TRBV5-1 TGCGCCAGCAGCTCACAGGGGTCCGGGGATGAGCAGTTCTTC CASSSQGSGDEQFF
. TRBJ2-3 TRBD2 TRBV28 TGTGCCAGCAGTCCTGGACTAGCGGGAATCACAGATACGCAGTATTTT CASSPGLAGITDTQYF
. TRBJ1-3 TRBD1 TRBV9 TGTGCCAGCAGCGAAACAGGGGCTGGAAACACCATATATTTT CASSETGAGNTIYF
. TRBJ2-2 . TRBV5-6 TGTGCCAGCAGCTTTTACGTCACAGTGAACACCGGGGAGCTGTTTTTT CASSFYVTVNTGELFF
. TRBJ1-4 . TRBV19 TGTGCCAGTACCCACAGGGCCACTAATGAAAAACTGTTTTTT CASTHRATNEKLFF
. TRBJ2-7 TRBD1 TRBV28 TGTGCCAGCGCCAATTCAGCGGTTCAGGGGGTGGGCGAGCAGTACTTC CASANSAVQGVGEQYF
. TRBJ2-1 TRBD2 TRBV6-4 TGTGCCAGCAGTGGGCCTAGCGGGAGGTACCACAATGAGCAGTTCTTC CASSGPSGRYHNEQFF
. TRBJ2-5 . TRBV18 TGTGCCAGCTCACCTGGGCTGACGGAGACCCAGTACTTC CASSPGLTETQYF
. TRBJ2-7 TRBD1 TRBV18 TGTGCCAGCTCACCACAAACAGGGGAAGCCTACGAGCAGTACTTC CASSPQTGEAYEQYF
. TRBJ2-7 . TRBV3-1/TRBV3-2 TGTGCCAGCCCCGGAGGGAAGCGCCACGAGCAGTACTTC CASPGGKRHEQYF
. TRBJ1-5 TRBD1 TRBV4-3 TGCGCCAGCAGCCAAGACGGGGGACAGGGCTTTCAGCCCCAGCATTTT CASSQDGGQGFQPQHF
. TRBJ2-3 . TRBV10-3 TGTGCCATCAGTGAGGCTGGGGGCGCAGATACGCAGTATTTT CAISEAGGADTQYF
few TRBJ2-2 . TRBV11-3 TGTGCCAGCAGCGCCTCTACAGGTCCCGGGGAGCTGTTTTTT CASSASTGPGELFF
few TRBJ2-2 . TRBV11-2 TGTGCCAGCAGCTTAGTTAGAGCGGTTGGGAGAGGGGAGCTGTTTTTT CASSLVRAVGRGELFF
once TRBJ2-1 . TRBV3-1/TRBV3-2 TGTGCCAGCAGCCTAAGTAGGGGCCCTAGCTACAATGAGCAGTTCTTC CASSLSRGPSYNEQFF
. TRBJ2-7 TRBD2 TRBV28 TGTGCCAGCAGTTTAGCGGGAGAGATATACGAGCAGTACTTC CASSLAGEIYEQYF
. TRBJ2-5 TRBD1 TRBV5-1 TGCGCCAGCAGCTGGTCGGACAGGGTCCGAGAGACCCAGTACTTC CASSWSDRVRETQYF
. TRBJ2-3 . TRBV11-2 TGTGCCAGCAGCTCCGCCTTAGGGGCAGATACGCAGTATTTT CASSSALGADTQYF
. TRBJ2-7 . TRBV5-1 TGCGCCAGCAGCGCAGGTAGTACCTCCGAGCAGTACTTC CASSAGSTSEQYF
once TRBJ2-3 TRBD2 TRBV7-8 TGTGCCAGCAGCTTATTGGTAGCGGGAGCTAGCACAGATACGCAGTATTTT CASSLLVAGASTDTQYF
. TRBJ1-1 TRBD1 TRBV28 TGTGCCAGCAGTCCCCATCTGGGGGGACAGCTAAACACTGAAGCTTTCTTT CASSPHLGGQLNTEAFF
. TRBJ2-1 . TRBV27 TGTGCCAGCAGATCCCCAGAACAATTCAATGAGCAGTTCTTC CASRSPEQFNEQFF
few TRBJ1-3 . TRBV5-1 TGCGCCAGCAGACTGGGGCCAACAGGGTTCGGAAACACCATATATTTT CASRLGPTGFGNTIYF
. TRBJ1-1 . TRBV19 TGTGCCAGTAAAAACCGGGACGGGAGGGGGACTGAAGCTTTCTTT CASKNRDGRGTEAFF
few TRBJ1-2 . TRBV6-6 TGTGCCAGCAGGGAGCAGGGGAGCGACTATGGCTACACCTTC CASREQGSDYGYTF
many TRBJ2-2 . TRBV10-3 TGTGCCATCACCCCACAGGTAGACGGCACCGGGGAGCTGTTTTTT CAITPQVDGTGELFF
few TRBJ2-7 TRBD1 TRBV28 TGTGCCAGCAGTCCTGGGGACAGGGCAAGAGACGAGCAGTACTTC CASSPGDRARDEQYF
. TRBJ2-3 . TRBV5-1 TGCGCCAGCTCACCGGGACTCAACACAGATACGCAGTATTTT CASSPGLNTDTQYF
few TRBJ2-7 TRBD2 TRBV19 TGTGCCAGTAGTCCCCGGCTAGCGGGAGATATTTTCTCCTACGAGCAGTACTTC CASSPRLAGDIFSYEQYF
. TRBJ1-5 TRBD1 TRBV6-5 TGTGCCAGCAGTAGGGGGCATTGGTCTGATCAGCCCCAGCATTTT CASSRGHWSDQPQHF
. TRBJ2-7 TRBD1 TRBV19 TGTGCCAGTAGCCTGGCTGGACAGGCTAGCAGGGAGCAGTACTTC CASSLAGQASREQYF
. TRBJ2-1 TRBD1 TRBV5-1 TGCGCCAGCAGCATGACAGGGGGATCCTACAATGAGCAGTTCTTC CASSMTGGSYNEQFF
. TRBJ2-5 TRBD2 TRBV7-2 TGTGCCAGCAGCTTGGGAGGGCCGGAGACCCAGTACTTC CASSLGGPETQYF